One sample yielded the 32 T cell receptor beta chains listed below, sequenced in a study of OX40 agonist ivuxolimab in advanced cancers. Profiled with immunoSEQ multiplex PCR; TCRdb holds only in-frame clones, not every one. The repertoire includes more than 60,000 clones, approximately 94% of them detected once, and approximately 14% sits in the top ten. The specimen comprised CD4+ or CD8+ T cells sorted from blood, sampled in a trial of the OX40 agonist ivuxolimab. These receptors all come from an adult with an advanced solid tumor such as melanoma, head and neck, liver or kidney cancer.

The chain uses TRBV28 and TRBJ2-2, with TRBD2 matching over 9 bases. V shed 6 bases, J shed 3 bases, and the junction held 5 bases outside the gene matches. CDR1 is MDHEN, CDR2 SYDVKM, per germline. The CDR3 is 15 amino acids. In DNA form, the CDR3 reads TGTGCCAGCAGACCTAGCGGGGATTACACCGGGGAGCTGTTTTTT. It encodes CASRPSGDYTGELFF.

V and J are TRBV5-1 and TRBJ2-2; 11 bases line up with TRBD2. After removal of 4 bases from V and 6 bases from J, the junction contained 11 bases not matched to a gene. Per the germline V gene, CDR1 is SGHRS and CDR2 is YFSETQ. The CDR3 consists of 17 residues. Here the CDR3 DNA reads TGCGCCAGCAGCCCACTAGCGGGGGACCCCGCCGCCGGGGAGCTGTTTTTT. As protein: CASSPLAGDPAAGELFF.

V usage is TRBV4-1 and J usage is TRBJ2-2; no reliable D call. The CDR3 loop spans 15 amino acids. V was shortened by 0 bases and J by 3 bases, with 8 bases between the two germline ends. CDR1 MGHRA and CDR2 YSYEKL come from the germline V gene. The CDR3 region is CASSQDLRDTGELFF. The CDR3 region has the DNA TGCGCCAGCAGCCAAGATCTTCGAGACACCGGGGAGCTGTTTTTT.

The chain recombines TRBV9 with TRBJ2-3, with a weak D call TRBD2 (6 bases). There are 14 residues in the CDR3. From germline, CDR1 is SGDLS and CDR2 YYNGEE. V shed 3 bases and J shed 4 bases, with 12 bases lying between them. This chain's CDR3 is CASSAGSWPDTQYF. The CDR3, as DNA: TGTGCCAGCAGCGCCGGGAGTTGGCCAGATACGCAGTATTTT. Full variable domain (remainder filled in from reference TRBV9 and TRBJ2-3): DSGVTQTPKHLITATGQRVTLRCSPRSGDLSVYWYQQSLDQGLQFLIQYYNGEERAKGNILERFSAQQFPDLHSELNLSSLELGDSALYFCASSAGSWPDTQYFGPGTRLTVL.

V gene TRBV4-3 combines with J gene TRBJ2-7, with 7 bases matching TRBD2. CDR1 and CDR2 from the germline V gene are LGHNA and YSLEER. The length of the CDR3 is 15 residues. With 4 bases clipped from V and 2 bases from J, the junction kept 8 bases outside the gene matches. CDR3 DNA: TGCGCCAGCAGCCGGGGGGGAGAAGGGACCTACGAGCAGTACTTC. Its translation is CASSRGGEGTYEQYF.

The chain is built from TRBV6-5 and TRBJ1-6; D gene uncertain. The V end was cut by 6 bases, the J end by 8 bases, with 14 bases between. Germline V gene lookup returns CDR1 MNHEY and CDR2 SVGAGI. The CDR3 runs to 14 residues. Written as DNA, the CDR3 is TGTGCCAGCAGCCTCAGAGTAGAGGATTCACCCCTCCACTTT. This encodes CASSLRVEDSPLHF.

This chain links TRBV30 with TRBJ1-2; 12 bases line up with TRBD1. This CDR3 is built from 13 residues. CDR1 is GTSNPN and CDR2 is SVGIG in the germline V gene (reference sequence). The J segment lost 7 bases and the V segment lost 3 bases, leaving 3 bases of the junction unmatched. CDR3 in amino acids: CAWRGQGARGYTF. DNA of the CDR3: TGTGCCTGGAGGGGACAGGGGGCCCGTGGCTACACCTTC.

The rearrangement uses TRBV27 and TRBJ1-6, with D hard to call. The CDR3 extends over 14 amino acids. Trimming cost V 8 bases and J 5 bases, with 13 bases left between them. Germline CDR1 reads MNHEY; CDR2 reads SMNVEV (reference sequence). CDR3: CASGVGLHNSPLHF. The DNA for the CDR3 is TGTGCCAGCGGTGTGGGGTTGCATAATTCACCCCTCCACTTT.

V usage is TRBV5-1 and J usage is TRBJ1-4; 10 bases align to TRBD1. The CDR3 spans 17 residues. The junction had 16 bases not matched to a gene; V was cut back by 6 bases and J by 8 bases. Germline values: CDR1 SGHRS, CDR2 YFSETQ. The CDR3 loop reads CASTRDRGRRISEKLFF. The CDR3 DNA sequence: TGCGCCAGCACCCGGGACAGGGGTCGAAGAATCTCAGAAAAACTGTTTTTT.

The rearrangement links TRBV7-6 to TRBJ2-7; D possibly corresponds to TRBD2 (5 bases). The CDR3 is made up of 15 amino acids. Germline V gives CDR1 SGHVS, CDR2 FNYEAQ. The V end lost 4 bases, the J end lost 2 bases, and 15 bases lay between the germline ends. The CDR3 bases are TGTGCCAGCAGCTCGGCCGGAGGAGGCACCTACGAGCAGTACTTC. Its protein product is CASSSAGGGTYEQYF. Complete variable domain (other parts from reference TRBV7-6 and TRBJ2-7): GAGVSQSPRYKVTKRGQDVALRCDPISGHVSLYWYRQALGQGPEFLTYFNYEAQQDKSGLPNDRFSAERPEGSISTLTIQRTEQRDSAMYRCASSSAGGGTYEQYFGPGTRLTVT.

The rearrangement uses TRBV27 and TRBJ1-1, with D tentatively TRBD1 (5 bases). CDR1 and CDR2 from the germline V gene are MNHEY and SMNVEV (reference sequence). V was cut by 6 bases and J by 4 bases, with 15 bases left in between. This CDR3 spans 14 amino acids. The DNA for the CDR3 is TGTGCCAGCAGCGGCGCCGGGGGGGTCACTGAAGCTTTCTTT. It specifies CASSGAGGVTEAFF.

This chain uses TRBV7-2 with TRBJ2-1, with TRBD2 matching 8 bases. J lost 8 bases, V lost 7 bases, and 7 bases had no gene match. The CDR3 contains 13 residues. Germline V gene lookup returns CDR1 SGHTA and CDR2 FQGNSA. The CDR3 loop reads CASTPGGAYEQFF. The DNA of the CDR3 is TGTGCCAGCACCCCCGGGGGGGCCTATGAGCAGTTCTTC.

This sequence joins TRBV19 and TRBJ1-4, with D unclear. Germline V lookup: CDR1 LNHDA, CDR2 SQIVND (reference sequence). The CDR3 totals 16 residues. Trimming stripped 0 bases from V and 3 bases from J, with 11 bases between. This chain's CDR3 is CASSIEVSRANEKLFF. The CDR3 DNA reads as TGTGCCAGTAGTATAGAGGTATCGAGGGCTAATGAAAAACTGTTTTTT. Full variable domain (missing parts from reference TRBV19 and TRBJ1-4): DGGITQSPKYLFRKEGQNVTLSCEQNLNHDAMYWYRQDPGQGLRLIYYSQIVNDFQKGDIAEGYSVSREKKESFPLTVTSAQKNPTAFYLCASSIEVSRANEKLFFGSGTQLSVL.

In DNA, the CDR3 is TGTGCCATATGGAACGGGGGGGCCATCGAGACCCAGTACTTC. This translates into CAIWNGGAIETQYF. V usage is TRBV10-3 and J usage is TRBJ2-5, with 8 bases that match TRBD2. There are 14 residues in the CDR3. After removal of 9 bases from V and 5 bases from J, the junction contained 11 bases not matched to a gene. CDR1 and CDR2 (germline): ENHRY, SYGVKD.

This rearrangement joins TRBV4-3 to TRBJ2-3; 7 bases are shared with TRBD2. The CDR3 is made up of 17 amino acids. Trimming took 1 base from V and 5 from J; bases not matched to a gene: 12. Germline V gene data show CDR1 as LGHNA and CDR2 as YSLEER. CDR3: CASSQGRTMAGVDTQYF. In DNA form, the CDR3 reads TGCGCCAGCAGCCAAGGGAGGACTATGGCGGGGGTAGATACGCAGTATTTT.

The chain has TRBV18 and TRBJ2-2; D may correspond to TRBD1 or TRBD2 (5 bases each). CDR3 length: 14 amino acids. CDR1 is KGHSH, CDR2 LQKENI, per germline. V lost 3 bases and J lost 4, with 9 bases in between. For the CDR3, the DNA is TGTGCCAGCTCACCTTGGGACCTCACCGGGGAGCTGTTTTTT. It encodes CASSPWDLTGELFF.

This clone was counted only a few times. This chain joins TRBV19 and TRBJ1-2; 7 bases align to TRBD1. The V gene's germline CDR1 is LNHDA and CDR2 SQIVND (reference sequence). There are 14 residues in the CDR3. After removal of 3 bases from V and 4 bases from J, the junction contained 5 bases not matched to a gene. The CDR3 loop reads CASSIVPGGYGYTF. DNA for the CDR3: TGTGCCAGTAGTATCGTCCCAGGGGGCTATGGCTACACCTTC.

The rearrangement uses TRBV28 and TRBJ2-5; D is unclear. This CDR3 is 11 amino acids long. V lost 4 bases and J 5 bases, leaving 5 bases between the germline ends. Looked up from germline, CDR1 is MDHEN and CDR2 is SYDVKM. The CDR3 here is CASSYYETQYF. CDR3 bases: TGTGCCAGCAGTTATTATGAGACCCAGTACTTC.

The V gene is TRBV4-1, the J gene TRBJ1-2; D call uncertain. V was cut by 4 bases and J by 4 bases, with 16 bases left in between. The germline V gene encodes CDR1 MGHRA and CDR2 YSYEKL. This CDR3 has 15 residues. The DNA of the CDR3 is TGCGCCAGCAGCCTCTCCCATGCACTCTCCTATGGCTACACCTTC. Amino acids: CASSLSHALSYGYTF.

This chain uses TRBV25-1 with TRBJ1-2; no clear D gene. The CDR3 loop spans 12 amino acids. The germline gives CDR1 MGHDK, CDR2 SYGVNS. Trimming left V 6 bases short and J 4 bases short, with 9 bases between. CDR3 sequence reads: CASSYGAYGYTF. The DNA of the CDR3 is TGTGCCAGCAGCTACGGAGCCTATGGCTACACCTTC.

The chain has TRBV4-3 and TRBJ1-5; D not resolved. Germline V CDR1 and CDR2: LGHNA, YSLEER. Trimming left V 0 bases short and J 4 bases short, with 10 bases between. This CDR3 is built from 15 residues. The CDR3 loop is CASSQDSTYNQPQHF. The DNA of the CDR3 is TGCGCCAGCAGCCAAGATTCCACATATAATCAGCCCCAGCATTTT.

This chain links TRBV7-2 with TRBJ2-3; 9 bases are a match to TRBD1. The CDR3 loop spans 15 amino acids. Germline CDR1 is SGHTA and CDR2 is FQGNSA. V lost 5 bases and J lost 0; bases outside the gene matches: 3. This chain's CDR3 is CASSPGTGSTDTQYF. CDR3 bases: TGTGCCAGCAGCCCCGGGACAGGGAGCACAGATACGCAGTATTTT.

This clone was counted a single time. The rearrangement links TRBV7-2 to TRBJ1-5, with D unresolved. Trimming left V 3 bases short and J 0 bases short, with 9 bases between. The V gene's germline CDR1 is SGHTA and CDR2 FQGNSA. The CDR3 length is 15 residues. CDR3 amino acids: CASSFWADSNQPQHF. CDR3 in DNA: TGTGCCAGCAGCTTTTGGGCAGATAGCAATCAGCCCCAGCATTTT.

By proportion, this clone is medium-sized. The chain carries TRBV5-1 and TRBJ1-6; possibly TRBD1 for D (6 bases). Germline-derived CDR1 and CDR2 are SGHRS and YFSETQ. V was trimmed by 6 bases and J by 7 bases, leaving 20 bases between them. The CDR3 is 16 residues long. The CDR3 loop reads CASTPLGGQGNSPLHF. CDR3 DNA sequence: TGCGCCAGCACCCCCTTGGGGGGGCAGGGGAATTCACCCCTCCACTTT.

The V gene is TRBV15, the J gene TRBJ2-2; D uncertain. Germline V gene sequence: CDR1 LNHNV, CDR2 YYDKDF (reference sequence). The CDR3 spans 15 residues. Trimming removed 9 bases from V and 4 bases from J, with 18 bases in between. The CDR3 coding sequence is TGTGCCACATCGGAGACACGGCTACCCACCGGGGAGCTGTTTTTT. Residues: CATSETRLPTGELFF. Variable domain in full (rest from reference TRBV15 and TRBJ2-2): DAMVIQNPRYQVTQFGKPVTLSCSQTLNHNVMYWYQQKSSQAPKLLFHYYDKDFNNEADTPDNFQSRRPNTSFCFLDIRSPGLGDTAMYLCATSETRLPTGELFFGEGSRLTVL.

The chain links TRBV20-1 to TRBJ1-1, with D maybe TRBD1 (5 bases). The CDR3 extends over 11 amino acids. CDR1 is DFQATT and CDR2 is SNEGSKA in the germline V gene (reference sequence). V was cut by 3 bases and J by 6 bases, with 8 bases left in between. CDR3 DNA: TGCAGTGCTAGGTGGGGGGCTGAAGCTTTCTTT. Protein product: CSARWGAEAFF.

DNA for the CDR3: TGTGCCAGCAGCTTAAGGGCTTCAGGACAGTTCTTC. Translating gives CASSLRASGQFF. The chain links TRBV13 to TRBJ2-1; D gene ambiguous. V lost 2 bases, J lost 13 bases, and 12 bases lay in between. CDR3 length: 12 amino acids. Germline assignment: CDR1 PRHDT and CDR2 FYEKMQ (reference sequence).

V gene TRBV4-1 combines with J gene TRBJ2-4, with a tentative D call TRBD1 (6 bases). CDR3 length equals 11 residues. In germline, CDR1 is MGHRA, CDR2 YSYEKL. V lost 0 bases and J 13 bases, leaving 7 bases between the germline ends. CDR3 bases: TGCGCCAGCAGCCAAGAGGGGGCCCAGTACTTC. Encoded protein: CASSQEGAQYF.

This chain joins TRBV9 and TRBJ2-6; 7 bases align to TRBD1. Trimming removed 2 bases from V and 4 bases from J; junction bases left unmatched: 6. The germline V gene has CDR1 SGDLS and CDR2 YYNGEE. CDR3 size: 16 residues. The CDR3 region has the DNA TGTGCCAGCAGCGTCTCGGGACAGCCCGGGGCCAACGTCCTGACTTTC. Protein: CASSVSGQPGANVLTF.

This clone was seen just once. The V and J genes are TRBV9 and TRBJ2-5; 9 bases are a match to TRBD2. Germline CDR1 SGDLS, CDR2 YYNGEE. V shed 0 bases and J 3 bases; nucleotides not matched to a gene: 3. The CDR3 spans 15 residues. The CDR3 DNA reads as TGTGCCAGCAGCGTAGACGGACTAGCGAAAGAGACCCAGTACTTC. The encoded protein is CASSVDGLAKETQYF. Variable domain in full (rest from reference TRBV9 and TRBJ2-5): DSGVTQTPKHLITATGQRVTLRCSPRSGDLSVYWYQQSLDQGLQFLIQYYNGEERAKGNILERFSAQQFPDLHSELNLSSLELGDSALYFCASSVDGLAKETQYFGPGTRLLVL.

V gene TRBV5-1 combines with J gene TRBJ1-2; TRBD1 matches at 8 bases. Unmatched junction bases numbered 4, after V lost 3 bases and J lost 6 bases. The CDR3 extends over 13 amino acids. The germline V gene has CDR1 SGHRS and CDR2 YFSETQ. The CDR3 sequence is CASSSDRVHGYTF. The DNA for the CDR3 is TGCGCCAGCAGCTCGGACAGGGTACATGGCTACACCTTC.

This chain links TRBV15 with TRBJ1-2; a weak D match, TRBD1 (6 bases). Germline V gene data show CDR1 as LNHNV and CDR2 as YYDKDF (reference sequence). The CDR3 extends over 14 amino acids. The V gene lost 0 bases and the J gene lost 6 bases, with 11 bases spanning the gap. The CDR3 sequence: CATSRDVNRDGYTF. CDR3 nucleotide sequence: TGTGCCACCAGCAGAGATGTCAACAGGGATGGCTACACCTTC.